These 22 T cell receptor beta chains originate from one sample sequenced in a study of T cells after posttransplantation cyclophosphamide. TCRdb's copy holds only in-frame clones and misses some; the assay was immunoSEQ multiplex PCR. The table records 5,500 to 7,500 clones, 98% of them present only once. Sequences were obtained from memory CD4+ T cells sorted from PBMCs. The receptors here all came from a man in his forties or fifties in good health, CMV-negative, and a related stem cell transplant donor.

The chain combines TRBV19 with TRBJ2-1; 13 bases are shared with TRBD2. The CDR3 has 16 residues. Germline assignment: CDR1 LNHDA and CDR2 SQIVND (reference sequence). The junction had 9 bases not matched to a gene; V was cut back by 7 bases and J by 6 bases. The CDR3 sequence: CASTTTSGRSSNEQFF. CDR3 nucleotides: TGTGCCAGTACCACGACTAGCGGGAGGTCTAGCAATGAGCAGTTCTTC.

The V call is TRBV6-5, the J call TRBJ2-1; maybe TRBD2 (6 bases). Germline CDR1 and CDR2: MNHEY and SVGAGI. Trimming shortened V by 0 bases and J by 2 bases, and 11 bases separated the two germline ends. This CDR3 is 16 amino acids long. CDR3 region: CASSYSTRGAYNEQFF. CDR3 coding DNA: TGTGCCAGCAGTTACTCGACGCGGGGCGCCTACAATGAGCAGTTCTTC.

The gene calls are TRBV5-1 and TRBJ1-1, with TRBD1 identical over 11 bases. V shed 4 bases, J shed 3 bases, and the junction held 2 bases outside the gene matches. There are 14 residues in the CDR3. Per the germline V gene, CDR1 is SGHRS and CDR2 is YFSETQ. The CDR3 sequence: CASSRTGGDTEAFF. CDR3 sequence (DNA): TGCGCCAGCAGCCGGACAGGGGGCGACACTGAAGCTTTCTTT.

The genes are TRBV5-4 and TRBJ2-1; the match to TRBD1 covers 8 bases. V dropped 0 bases and J dropped 7; count of bases not matched to a gene: 12. The CDR3 spans 17 residues. CDR1 is SGHNT and CDR2 is YYREEE in the germline V gene (reference sequence). The CDR3 loop reads CASSLGSGRGRENEQFF. CDR3 in DNA: TGTGCCAGCAGCTTGGGCTCTGGCAGGGGGCGCGAGAATGAGCAGTTCTTC.

The chain employs TRBV14 and TRBJ2-1; 7 bases agree with TRBD2. V gave up 1 base and J gave up 7 bases; unmatched junction bases: 10. The CDR3 contains 16 residues. Per the germline V gene, CDR1 is SGHDN and CDR2 is FVKESK. The chain's CDR3 is CASSQVRGSLRNEQFF. Written as DNA, the CDR3 is TGTGCCAGCAGCCAAGTGCGCGGGAGTCTCAGGAATGAGCAGTTCTTC.

J is TRBJ1-1 and V is TRBV7-2; 8 bases match TRBD1. With V trimmed by 2 bases and J by 3 bases, 2 bases remained unmatched. The CDR3 contains 14 residues. Germline-derived CDR1 and CDR2 are SGHTA and FQGNSA. CDR3 DNA: TGTGCCAGCAGCTTAAACAGGGGGGACACTGAAGCTTTCTTT. This encodes CASSLNRGDTEAFF.

V usage is TRBV4-3 and J usage is TRBJ1-4; tentatively, D is TRBD1 (5 bases). V was pared by 3 bases and J by 12 bases, with 20 bases between. CDR1 and CDR2 (germline): LGHNA, YSLEER. The CDR3 consists of 15 residues. The CDR3 DNA reads as TGCGCCAGCAGCCATTCGGGCGGGGCTCGCGGGGAACTGTTTTTT. It is translated as CASSHSGGARGELFF.

The gene calls are TRBV6-5 and TRBJ2-3, with D maybe TRBD2 (5 bases). Germline CDR1 is MNHEY and CDR2 is SVGAGI. With 6 bases removed from V and 1 base from J, the gap between germline ends came to 11 bases. The CDR3 spans 14 residues. CDR3 amino acids: CASSIGGGTDTQYF. In nucleotides, the CDR3 is TGTGCCAGCAGCATAGGAGGTGGCACAGATACGCAGTATTTT.

This clone was seen once. V gene TRBV4-3 combines with J gene TRBJ2-1; a possible D gene is TRBD2 (6 bases). V dropped 4 bases and J dropped 9 bases, with 13 bases sitting between them. Looked up from germline, CDR1 is LGHNA and CDR2 is YSLEER. The CDR3 contains 13 residues. The DNA of the CDR3 is TGCGCCAGCAGCCTTGGGGCGGGATTTGAGCAGTTCTTC. Translation gives CASSLGAGFEQFF.

V gene TRBV7-8 combines with J gene TRBJ2-7; 13 bases align to TRBD2. J lost 4 bases, V lost 8 bases, and 14 bases had no gene match. There are 17 residues in the CDR3. The germline gives CDR1 SGHVS, CDR2 FQNEAQ. The DNA of the CDR3 is TGTGCCAGCCGGACCTTACCCGGGACTAGCGGGAAGTACGAGCAGTACTTC. Translated: CASRTLPGTSGKYEQYF.

The chain combines TRBV2 with TRBJ1-3; the D is unclear. Trimming took off 6 bases at V and 1 base at J, with 16 bases between the two ends. The CDR3 runs 16 residues. The germline CDR1 and CDR2 sequences are SNHLY and FYNNEI. CDR3 amino acids: CASRPLRRDSGNTIYF. The CDR3 region has the DNA TGTGCCAGCAGGCCTCTCCGGCGGGATTCTGGAAACACCATATATTTT.

The chain links TRBV2 to TRBJ2-7; 9 bases align to TRBD1. Germline V lookup: CDR1 SNHLY, CDR2 FYNNEI. The CDR3 runs to 14 residues. V lost 6 bases to trimming and J lost 5 bases; unmatched junction nucleotides: 8. As DNA, the CDR3 is TGTGCCAGCAGGCTGACAGGGGGGTATCACGAGCAGTACTTC. Translated: CASRLTGGYHEQYF. The full variable domain, rest sourced from reference TRBV2 and TRBJ2-7, is EPEVTQTPSHQVTQMGQEVILRCVPISNHLYFYWYRQILGQKVEFLVSFYNNEISEKSEIFDDQFSVERPDGSNFTLKIRSTKLEDSAMYFCASRLTGGYHEQYFGPGTRLTVT.

In its sample, this clone was seen once. This rearrangement joins TRBV5-8 to TRBJ1-5; TRBD1 matches 11 bases. V was clipped by 4 bases and J by 6 bases; unmatched bases: 6. The CDR3 has 15 residues. The germline gives CDR1 SGHTS, CDR2 YDEGEE. CDR3 residues: CASSAGQGAAQPQHF. The CDR3 coding sequence is TGTGCCAGCAGCGCAGGACAGGGGGCCGCTCAGCCCCAGCATTTT.

The rearrangement uses TRBV14 and TRBJ2-3; TRBD2 matches at 12 bases. The V segment lost 6 bases and the J segment 3 bases; nucleotides outside the gene matches: 10. The CDR3 spans 17 residues. CDR1 is SGHDN and CDR2 is FVKESK in the germline V gene. The CDR3 is CASSPTVTSGRTDTQYF. The CDR3 nucleotides are TGTGCCAGCAGTCCTACTGTGACTAGCGGGAGAACAGATACGCAGTATTTT.

The chain employs TRBV5-1 and TRBJ1-5, with TRBD1 identical over 7 bases. Looked up from germline, CDR1 is SGHRS and CDR2 is YFSETQ. This CDR3 is 15 amino acids long. The trim removed 4 bases at V and 1 base at J, leaving 5 bases unmatched. In DNA form, the CDR3 reads TGCGCCAGCAGCCCGGAAGGGGGCAGCAATCAGCCCCAGCATTTT. This codes for CASSPEGGSNQPQHF. Full variable domain (outside the CDR3, taken from reference TRBV5-1 and TRBJ1-5): KAGVTQTPRYLIKTRGQQVTLSCSPISGHRSVSWYQQTPGQGLQFLFEYFSETQRNKGNFPGRFSGRQFSNSRSEMNVSTLELGDSALYLCASSPEGGSNQPQHFGDGTRLSIL.

The J gene is TRBJ1-2, the V gene TRBV25-1; D remains ambiguous. The V gene lost 2 bases and the J gene lost 7 bases, with 14 bases spanning the gap. Germline lookup yields CDR1 MGHDK and CDR2 SYGVNS. The CDR3 totals 14 residues. CDR3 bases: TGTGCCAGCAGTGAACGGGGAGTGGTGATTGGCTACACCTTC. Translating gives CASSERGVVIGYTF.

This clone was found once. This chain joins TRBV27 and TRBJ2-3; 13 bases line up with TRBD2. CDR3 length: 17 residues. J lost 1 base, V lost 3 bases, and 4 bases had no gene match. Per germline, CDR1 MNHEY and CDR2 SMNVEV (reference sequence). The CDR3 DNA follows: TGTGCCAGCAGTTTTAACGGACTAGCGGGGGGCACAGATACGCAGTATTTT. Protein product: CASSFNGLAGGTDTQYF.

The rearrangement links TRBV6-5 to TRBJ2-5; a possible D gene is TRBD1 (6 bases). V gave up 3 bases and J gave up 2 bases, with 16 bases separating them. The germline V gene encodes CDR1 MNHEY and CDR2 SVGAGI. The CDR3 has 16 residues. The CDR3 protein is CASSYSQGWGQETQYF. The DNA of the CDR3 is TGTGCCAGCAGTTATTCACAGGGATGGGGGCAAGAGACCCAGTACTTC.

The V gene is TRBV28, the J gene TRBJ2-5; D unresolved. The V end lost 6 bases, the J end lost 0 bases, and 14 bases lay between the germline ends. Per the germline V gene, CDR1 is MDHEN and CDR2 is SYDVKM. This CDR3 comprises 15 residues. CDR3 bases: TGTGCCAGCAGCGATTCCTCGAGGTACCAAGAGACCCAGTACTTC. It yields the protein CASSDSSRYQETQYF.

V is TRBV5-4 and J is TRBJ2-3; D unresolved. The CDR3 loop spans 15 amino acids. V lost 2 bases and J lost 0, with 10 bases in between. Germline values: CDR1 SGHNT, CDR2 YYREEE (reference sequence). CDR3 bases: TGTGCCAGCAGCTTAAGCGCGCTGAGCACAGATACGCAGTATTTT. Amino acid sequence: CASSLSALSTDTQYF.

This chain connects TRBV11-2 to TRBJ2-1, with TRBD2 as a possible D gene (6 bases). Germline CDR1 SGHAT, CDR2 FQNNGV. This CDR3 has 14 residues. Deletions cut 6 bases from V and 11 bases from J, with 20 bases between. The CDR3 spells CASSLPPEAGKQFF. CDR3 nucleotide sequence: TGTGCCAGCAGTCTCCCTCCGGAGGCGGGGAAGCAGTTCTTC.

The chain combines TRBV6-5 with TRBJ2-7, with TRBD1 matching over 9 bases. CDR1 MNHEY and CDR2 SVGAGI come from the germline V gene. V lost 6 bases, J lost 2 bases, and 2 bases stayed unmatched. The CDR3 extends over 13 amino acids. CDR3 residues: CASRGQGAYEQYF. The DNA of the CDR3 is TGTGCCAGCAGGGGACAGGGTGCCTACGAGCAGTACTTC.